What follows is one T cell receptor (beta chain) and its context. Many counts were recorded for this clonotype. Its cognate antigen has yet to be identified. There are no base qualities to consult, and no much larger clone falls within one base. The label giving this sample's time point can be read as: newly diagnosed GD, antithyroid drugs for less than 3 months. For both TCR sequencing and RNA sequencing, RNA was extracted from PBMCs in TRIzol. The diagnosis of Graves' disease followed American Thyroid Association guidelines. The patients came from an endocrinology department in Xi'an, China. Each patient gave approximately 9 milliliters of peripheral blood, collected in an EDTA anticoagulant tube. Ficoll Paque Plus density gradient separation was used to isolate PBMCs, and no additional T cell sorting was done. An Agilent 2100 Bioanalyzer and agarose gel were used to check RNA quality, while a NanoDrop 2000 measured RNA concentration.

To prepare the library, multiplex PCR was applied. Sequencing was carried out with an Illumina HiSeq 4000. To build TCR beta libraries, CDR3 regions were amplified by Arm-PCR using iRepertoire HTBI primers. Before sequencing, the PCR products went through gel purification. The paper's processing steps were these. Across samples, 62 TRBV and 14 TRBJ segments were identified and used for gene usage analysis of CDR3 amino acid clonotypes. COPE and FqMerger were used to merge the filtered high-quality paired reads into contigs. Contigs were aligned with BLAST to IMGT TRBV, TRBD and TRBJ reference genes, and CDR3 was defined per IMGT. Clonotypes above 0.1% frequency were classified as highly expanded clones. Shannon entropy was used to measure repertoire diversity, and the Gini coefficient was used to measure V-J evenness. Public clonotypes were defined as clonotypes shared by more than one individual. TCRdb took the public reads, trimmed them with fastp at Q25, ran MiXCR for clone calling and kept in-frame beta chains. Every entry covers one CDR3 protein and lists the most common genes and DNA from its rows. It is TCRdb's table, rather than the study itself, that gives the V and J calls and clone size. For this sample there are 320,000 or so distinct CDR3 sequences; 15% to 20% appear just once. The ten biggest clones cover about 36% of the sample.

The data were obtained in a study of regulatory T cells in long-lasting Graves disease (TCRdb year 2021). Background for the entire study: Patients with newly diagnosed Graves' disease had been on antithyroid drugs for under 3 months. A total of around 35 samples underwent TCR sequencing, from some 13 patients with persistent Graves' disease and 20 or so patients with newly diagnosed Graves' disease. The study was registered as a clinical trial and conducted in China. Persistent Graves' disease patients were compared with newly diagnosed Graves' disease patients by peripheral blood TCR sequencing and RNA sequencing. What the research found in general, with its limitations: Only peripheral blood was studied, because thyroid tissue, the primary lesion, was inaccessible. TRBV28, TRBJ1-2 and TRBJ2-5 were preferentially used in persistent disease, while TRBV20-1 and TRBJ2-1 were favored in newly diagnosed disease. The authors noted that the small sample size was a limitation that may lower accuracy. Sequencing and analysis were limited to the TCR beta chain. Lower TCR Shannon entropy and fewer highly expanded clones were observed in persistent Graves' disease patients than in newly diagnosed patients, which suggested clonal expansion. Persistent patients shared more public clonotypes among themselves (around 2,700) than newly diagnosed patients did (more than 950).

In the germline V gene (reference sequence), CDR1 corresponds to LGHDT and CDR2 to YNNKEL. V was cut back by 2 bases and J by 5 bases, leaving a gap of 9 bases between them. From the cysteine up to the phenylalanine, the CDR3 has a length of 13 residues. The kept DNA is CDR3 alone, 39 bases in frame from the first base. The clonotype originates from a female donor with Graves disease. Here the chain combines TRBV3-1 and TRBJ1-2, and perhaps TRBD1 as D gene, on 5 matching bases. The material was peripheral blood mononuclear cells (PBMCs), obtained at new diagnosis, from a patient treated with antithyroid drugs. For the CDR3, the sequence is CASSQQAGYGYTF. The nucleotide sequence is TGTGCCAGCAGCCAACAGGCAGGGTATGGCTACACCTTC. The reference TRBV3-1 and TRBJ1-2 proteins fill in what lies around the CDR3, so the full variable domain reads DTAVSQTPKYLVTQMGNDKSIKCEQNLGHDTMYWYKQDSKKFLKIMFSYNNKELIINETVPNRFSPKSPDKAHLNLHINSLELGDSAVYFCASSQQAGYGYTFGSGTRLTVV.